This T cell receptor (beta chain) is from a study of T cell changes during pregnancy in multiple sclerosis. Germline CDR1 SEHNR, CDR2 FQNEAQ (reference sequence). V lost 5 bases, J lost 8 bases, and 9 bases stayed unmatched. There are 15 residues in the CDR3. Using immunoSEQ multiplex PCR, the repertoire was profiled, and TCRdb retains in-frame clones only, with some absent. The sample carries about 49,000 clones, 94% recorded once. Material: CD8+ T cells from peripheral blood mononuclear cells, obtained before pregnancy. The chain has TRBV7-9 and TRBJ1-2; the match to TRBD1 covers 12 bases. This TCR derives from a female donor with multiple sclerosis, enrolled in a pregnancy study. The CDR3 is CASSPPGTGGEGYTF. In DNA, the CDR3 is TGTGCCAGCAGCCCCCCTGGGACAGGGGGCGAGGGCTACACCTTC.